This T cell receptor beta chain was recorded in a study of cytomegalovirus exposure and HLA in healthy donors. Primers: 60 Vbeta forward and 13 Jbeta reverse. The method was immunoSEQ multiplex PCR; TCRdb's version includes in-frame clones alone and lacks a portion of them. The table includes roughly 290,000 clones, 80% detected once. V lost 2 bases, J lost 4 bases, and 8 bases lay in between. The CDR3 has 13 residues. Germline lookup yields CDR1 SSHAT and CDR2 FNYEAQ (reference sequence). This TCR derives from a girl aged 2-10 years in good health and CMV-seronegative. The chain combines TRBV7-7 with TRBJ1-1; D gene ambiguous. Sequencing was done on a sample of PBMCs. CDR3 residues: CASSLRGSTEAFF. The CDR3 nucleotides read TGTGCCAGCAGCTTACGAGGGAGCACTGAAGCTTTCTTT.